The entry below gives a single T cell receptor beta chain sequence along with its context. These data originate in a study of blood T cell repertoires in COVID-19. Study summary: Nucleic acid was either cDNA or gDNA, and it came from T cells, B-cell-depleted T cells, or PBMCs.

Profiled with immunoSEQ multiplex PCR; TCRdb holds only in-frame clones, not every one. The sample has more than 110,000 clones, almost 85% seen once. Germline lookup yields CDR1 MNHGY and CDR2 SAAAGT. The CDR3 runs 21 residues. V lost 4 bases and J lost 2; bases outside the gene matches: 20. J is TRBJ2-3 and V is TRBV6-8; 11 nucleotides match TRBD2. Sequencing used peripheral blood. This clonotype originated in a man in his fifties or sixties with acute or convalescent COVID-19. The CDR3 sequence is CASSCGARRGLAELLTDTQYF. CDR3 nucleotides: TGTGCCAGCAGTTGCGGGGCCCGCAGGGGACTAGCGGAGCTCCTCACAGATACGCAGTATTTT.